Included here is one T cell receptor (beta chain) sequence, with context. MiXCR, applied by TCRdb to the 5' RACE reads, yields one record per CDR3 protein. The sample consists of about 340,000 distinct CDR3 sequences, approximately 13% of them appearing once. With V trimmed by 5 bases and J by 2 bases, 3 bases remained unmatched. This CDR3 region has 15 residues. Germline V gene data show CDR1 as SGHTA and CDR2 as FQGTGA. This sample stems from a study of T-cell memory formation after mild COVID-19. The sequence derives from a man aged 18 to 30 who had mild COVID-19 (a few samples of this study predate the infection). Cell type and time point are not known. This chain links TRBV7-3 with TRBJ2-3; 11 nucleotides line up with TRBD2. Sequencing was done on a sample of PBMCs or a T cell subset sorted from them (not recorded which). CDR3 amino acids: CASSATSGDTDTQYF. CDR3 nucleotides: TGTGCCAGCAGCGCGACTAGCGGGGACACAGATACGCAGTATTTT. Complete variable domain (other parts from reference TRBV7-3 and TRBJ2-3): GAGVSQTPSNKVTEKGKYVELRCDPISGHTALYWYRQSLGQGPEFLIYFQGTGAADDSGLPNDRFFAVRPEGSVSTLKIQRTERGDSAVYLCASSATSGDTDTQYFGPGTRLTVL.